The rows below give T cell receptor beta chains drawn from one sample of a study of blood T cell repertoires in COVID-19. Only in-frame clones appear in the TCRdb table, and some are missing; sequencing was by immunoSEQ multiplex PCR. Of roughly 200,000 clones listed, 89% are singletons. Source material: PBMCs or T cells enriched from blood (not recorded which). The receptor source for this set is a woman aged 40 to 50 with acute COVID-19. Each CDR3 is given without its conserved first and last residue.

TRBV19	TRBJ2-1	ASSTSGRNEQF
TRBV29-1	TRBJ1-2	SVEGGEADYGYT
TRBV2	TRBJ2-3	ASSARQLSLGTDTQY
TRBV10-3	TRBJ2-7	AISTGSYEQY
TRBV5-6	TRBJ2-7	ASSFPLTDPSTYEQY
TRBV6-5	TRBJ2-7	ASVLVEGQAYEQY
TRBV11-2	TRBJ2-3	ASSSGGLTPTWDTQY
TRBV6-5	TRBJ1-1	ASRRTGGMNTEAF
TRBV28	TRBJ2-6	ASSFSVPGANVLT
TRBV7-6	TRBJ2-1	ASSFVGGRAWDEQF
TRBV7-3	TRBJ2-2	ASSRRGTPNTGELF
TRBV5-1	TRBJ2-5	ASSPSVAGSAGETQY
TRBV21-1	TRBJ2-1	ASSKLLGTGGAGSYNEQF
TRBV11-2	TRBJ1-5	ASSLGKGGHNQPQH
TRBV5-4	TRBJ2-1	ASSLRDQGPYNEQF
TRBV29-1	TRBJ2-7	SVEEGRGEQY
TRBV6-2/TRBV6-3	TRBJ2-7	ASSALAGGSYEQY
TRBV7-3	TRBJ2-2	ASGHLANTGELF
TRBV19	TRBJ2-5	ACIIDGGGWETQY
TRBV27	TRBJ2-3	ASRRRSGGPGDTQY
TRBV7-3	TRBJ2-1	ASSLEGTSGRNEQF
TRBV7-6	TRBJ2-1	ASSLAGGTGGSNEQF
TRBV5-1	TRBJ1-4	ASSAGLGTANEKLF
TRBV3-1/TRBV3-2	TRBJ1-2	ASSDRTGYGYT
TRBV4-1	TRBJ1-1	ASSQDVREGLEAF
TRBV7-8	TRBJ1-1	ASRQGGNTEAF
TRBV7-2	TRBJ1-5	ASSPETGGLNQPQH
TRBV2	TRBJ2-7	ASSPDRGSEQY
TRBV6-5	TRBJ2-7	ASSPGLTYEQY
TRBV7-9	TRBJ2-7	ASSFDQGDEQY
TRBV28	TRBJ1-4	ASSFGGAGQLNEKLF
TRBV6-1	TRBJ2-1	ASSEALGGGALSNEQF
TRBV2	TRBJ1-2	ASRTGVIDGYT
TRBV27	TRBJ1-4	ASSLSGQRNEKLF
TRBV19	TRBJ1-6	ASRSAGTGNSPLH
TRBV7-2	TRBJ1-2	ASSLLAGDHGYT
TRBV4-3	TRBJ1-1	ASSPTRTGGGTEAF
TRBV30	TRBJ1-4	AWTGGLVGEKLF
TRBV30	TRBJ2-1	AWSLGVMAGEYNEQF
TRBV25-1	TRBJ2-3	ASSDAAGGHTQY
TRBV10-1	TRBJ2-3	ASSEAATSTDTQY
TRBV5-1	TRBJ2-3	ASRFESGGPDTQY
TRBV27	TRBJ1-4	ASRPLRGANEKLF
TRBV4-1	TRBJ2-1	ASSLRLGGTSGSISYNEQF
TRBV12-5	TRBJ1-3	ASGSVLTGSSGNTIY